The 19 T cell receptor beta chains in this list originate from one sample, sequenced in a study of blood T cell repertoires in COVID-19 (dated by TCRdb to the early 2020s). The library was prepared using the immunoSEQ multiplex PCR assay. As stored in TCRdb, this immuneACCESS dataset retains in-frame rearrangements with V and J assigned. A fraction of the clones does not appear; measured against another copy, unresolved V genes explain less than half of the discrepancy, and the remainder lacks a known reason. The sample table holds 300,000 to 450,000 clones, of which more than 75% were seen once. The top ten hold less than 3.5% of the sample. Input material: peripheral blood. The origin of the receptors is a human donor in a cohort sampled during active COVID-19.

The chain employs TRBV4-1 and TRBJ2-5; D call uncertain. The CDR3 spans 13 residues. The V end lost 2 bases, the J end lost 7 bases, and 11 bases lay between the germline ends. The germline V gene has CDR1 MGHRA and CDR2 YSYEKL. The CDR3 is CASSQTRLTTQYF. As DNA, the CDR3 is TGCGCCAGCAGCCAAACGCGGCTGACGACCCAGTACTTC.

This chain links TRBV4-2 with TRBJ2-3; D unresolved. The CDR3 spans 13 residues. V was trimmed by 0 bases and J by 4 bases, leaving 5 bases between them. Looked up from germline, CDR1 is LGHNA and CDR2 is YNFKEQ. CDR3 DNA sequence: TGTGCCAGCAGCCAAGATCTCCCAGATACGCAGTATTTT. This encodes CASSQDLPDTQYF.

V is TRBV5-4 and J is TRBJ1-1; D is undetermined. The CDR3 runs 14 residues. CDR1 SGHNT and CDR2 YYREEE come from the germline V gene (reference sequence). With 0 bases removed from V and 1 base from J, the gap between germline ends came to 7 bases. As DNA, the CDR3 is TGTGCCAGCAGCTTGGGTCGGTGGAACACTGAAGCTTTCTTT. Protein: CASSLGRWNTEAFF.

The gene calls are TRBV11-2 and TRBJ2-3, with 12 bases that match TRBD2. The junction had 2 bases not matched to a gene; V was cut back by 1 base and J by 6 bases. This CDR3 region has 15 residues. Germline V lookup: CDR1 SGHAT, CDR2 FQNNGV. CDR3 in amino acids: CASSLGLAGGDTQYF. The CDR3 nucleotides read TGTGCCAGCAGCTTAGGGCTAGCGGGGGGGGATACGCAGTATTTT.

This clone was seen a few times. V gene TRBV27 combines with J gene TRBJ1-1, with D unclear. Germline loops: CDR1 MNHEY, CDR2 SMNVEV (reference sequence). The V end was cut by 0 bases, the J end by 12 bases, with 14 bases between. The CDR3 sequence is 13 residues long. The CDR3 DNA reads as TGTGCCAGCAGTTTATCGTGGGTGGGAGTACCTTTCTTT. Its translation is CASSLSWVGVPFF.

The chain is built from TRBV6-9 and TRBJ2-7; possibly TRBD2 for D (5 bases). This CDR3 contains 13 residues. The germline V gene encodes CDR1 MNHGY and CDR2 SVAAGI. V lost 3 bases and J lost 2, with 8 bases in between. The CDR3 sequence: CASSYRETYEQYF. The CDR3 nucleotides are TGTGCCAGCAGTTACCGGGAAACCTACGAGCAGTACTTC.

The CDR3 loop reads CSASLLAGPYNEQFF. The CDR3 coding sequence is TGCAGTGCTAGTTTGTTGGCAGGGCCCTACAATGAGCAGTTCTTC. This chain uses TRBV20-1 with TRBJ2-1; possibly TRBD1 for D (5 bases). Germline-derived CDR1 and CDR2 are DFQATT and SNEGSKA (reference sequence). This CDR3 contains 15 residues. With 3 bases removed from V and 2 bases from J, the gap between germline ends came to 14 bases.

The gene calls are TRBV24-1 and TRBJ2-3, with 9 bases fitting TRBD1. V lost 7 bases and J lost 2; bases outside the gene matches: 6. There are 15 residues in the CDR3. CDR1 KGHDR and CDR2 SFDVKD come from the germline V gene. For the CDR3, the DNA is TGTGCCACCAGACCGGGACAGGGCTACACAGATACGCAGTATTTT. It codes for CATRPGQGYTDTQYF.

The V and J genes are TRBV30 and TRBJ2-7; 11 bases align to TRBD2. Germline CDR1 is GTSNPN and CDR2 is SVGIG (reference sequence). This CDR3 comprises 17 residues. V lost 0 bases, J lost 5 bases, and 12 bases stayed unmatched. CDR3 loop: CAWSVPPGTSGTHEQYF. The CDR3 nucleotides are TGTGCCTGGAGTGTACCACCCGGGACTAGCGGCACCCACGAGCAGTACTTC.

The chain recombines TRBV30 with TRBJ2-3; maybe TRBD1 (5 bases). The CDR3 totals 14 residues. V was clipped by 3 bases and J by 2 bases, with 12 bases between them. From germline, CDR1 is GTSNPN and CDR2 SVGIG (reference sequence). The chain's CDR3 is CAWRRQGITDTQYF. The CDR3 coding sequence is TGTGCCTGGAGGCGGCAGGGAATCACAGATACGCAGTATTTT.

This clone appeared a few times. This sequence joins TRBV2 and TRBJ2-2, with TRBD1 matching over 8 bases. Germline V gives CDR1 SNHLY, CDR2 FYNNEI. Losses at the gene ends were 5 bases for V and 5 bases for J; bases not matched to a gene: 4. This CDR3 contains 14 residues. The CDR3 loop reads CASSSRGQTGELFF. In nucleotides, the CDR3 is TGTGCCAGCAGTTCCAGGGGGCAGACCGGGGAGCTGTTTTTT.

CDR3 in amino acids: CAWSVSRVGGEAFF. CDR3 in DNA: TGTGCCTGGAGTGTAAGTCGAGTAGGAGGGGAAGCTTTCTTT. V gene TRBV30 combines with J gene TRBJ1-1; D not certain. The germline V and J ends were trimmed by 0 bases and 8 bases, with 16 bases remaining between them. CDR3 length equals 14 residues. CDR1 and CDR2 (germline): GTSNPN, SVGIG (reference sequence).

The chain joins TRBV24-1 to TRBJ2-1; the match to TRBD2 covers 14 bases. V was pared by 4 bases and J by 10 bases, with 11 bases of the junction left unmatched. CDR3 length: 17 amino acids. Per germline, CDR1 KGHDR and CDR2 SFDVKD. In DNA, the CDR3 is TGTGCCACCAGTGACCCGGGACTAGCGGGAGAAATTGAGGAGCAGTTCTTC. It specifies CATSDPGLAGEIEEQFF.

The chain carries TRBV4-2 and TRBJ2-1, with D maybe TRBD2 (6 bases). Per germline, CDR1 LGHNA and CDR2 YNFKEQ. Trimming removed 3 bases at V and 8 bases at J, with 26 bases between. This CDR3 region has 18 residues. CDR3 DNA sequence: TGTGCCAGCAGCCAGTCAAGTTCTAGGGGAGGACCGATCTATGAGCAGTTCTTC. It encodes CASSQSSSRGGPIYEQFF.

V usage is TRBV6-2 or TRBV6-3 and J usage is TRBJ1-2; 8 bases match TRBD1. The CDR3 spans 14 residues. CDR1 and CDR2 from the germline V gene are MNHEY and SVGEGT. Trimming cost V 4 bases and J 4 bases; bases outside gene matches: 5. CDR3 coding DNA: TGTGCCAGCAGTTCCAGGGACAGGAGCTATGGCTACACCTTC. Its protein is CASSSRDRSYGYTF.

The gene calls are TRBV11-2 and TRBJ2-1; 7 nucleotides agree with TRBD1. After removal of 2 bases from V and 6 bases from J, the junction contained 10 bases not matched to a gene. Germline V gene lookup returns CDR1 SGHAT and CDR2 FQNNGV. CDR3 length equals 16 residues. The CDR3 region is CASSLNPGQTGNEQFF. CDR3 nucleotides: TGTGCCAGCAGCTTAAACCCGGGACAGACGGGCAATGAGCAGTTCTTC.

Notes on this clone: Germline is not matched at one junction end, which may reflect a read error. The chain is built from TRBV27 and TRBJ2-7; TRBD2 matches at 7 bases. The CDR3 spans 12 residues. Germline V gene sequence: CDR1 MNHEY, CDR2 SMNVEV (reference sequence). The CDR3, as DNA: TGTGCCAGCAGTTTCCAAAACCGGGGGGAGTCCTTC. This codes for CASSFQNRGESF.

This sequence joins TRBV7-6 and TRBJ1-4; TRBD1 aligns across 10 bases. Trimming took 3 bases from V and 7 from J; bases not matched to a gene: 8. The germline gives CDR1 SGHVS, CDR2 FNYEAQ. The CDR3 sequence is 16 residues long. CDR3 in amino acids: CASSLSRRQGAEKLFF. CDR3 DNA sequence: TGTGCCAGCAGCTTGTCCCGGCGACAGGGGGCTGAAAAACTGTTTTTT.

The chain uses TRBV11-2 and TRBJ1-1; D not resolved. The CDR3 covers 15 residues. Germline V lookup: CDR1 SGHAT, CDR2 FQNNGV. The V and J ends lost 5 bases and 2 bases respectively, with 15 bases between them. For the CDR3, the DNA is TGTGCCAGCAGCCCCCGAGTTGGGCTTAACACTGAAGCTTTCTTT. As protein: CASSPRVGLNTEAFF.